This TCR beta chain is from a study of T-cell reconstitution after alpha-beta-depleted transplantation in children. This CDR3 comprises 16 residues. Per the germline V gene, CDR1 is SGHTA and CDR2 is FQGNSA. Trimming removed 1 base at V and 6 bases at J, with 16 bases between. Study-level results: Several hundred graft clones that had expanded were reportedly the source of alpha-beta T cells about two months after transplant. When one year had passed after transplant, most T-cell counts and diversity came from newly produced T cells. The high TCRbeta diversity at day 60 in some patients came from surviving recipient T cells and thymic progenitors.

Unique molecular identifiers tagged the TCRbeta library. Each CDR3 protein gets one entry after TCRdb re-called the PCR reads with MiXCR. The sample records around 270,000 distinct CDR3 sequences, 10% being singletons. Details on this clonotype: Its antigen is undetermined.

The sequence was collected from a boy under two years old with acute myeloid leukemia, due to receive a stem cell transplant. The sequenced sample was PBMCs, obtained before TCRalphabeta/CD19-depleted stem cell transplant. The chain employs TRBV7-2 and TRBJ2-4, with D perhaps TRBD1 or TRBD2 (5 bases each). CDR3 region: CASSLDPGTPLNIQYF. The CDR3 DNA reads as TGTGCCAGCAGCTTAGATCCCGGGACCCCCCTAAACATTCAGTACTTC. The variable domain in full, with the rest retrieved from reference TRBV7-2 and TRBJ2-4, is GAGVSQSPSNKVTEKGKDVELRCDPISGHTALYWYRQSLGQGLEFLIYFQGNSAPDKSGLPSDRFSAERTGGSVSTLTIQRTQQEDSAVYLCASSLDPGTPLNIQYFGAGTRLSVL.